These 22 T cell receptor beta chains came from one sample sequenced in a study of T cell responses to AZD1222 COVID-19 vaccine. Clones were sequenced by immunoSEQ multiplex PCR, and TCRdb holds only the in-frame ones, with some missing. Here the sample spans about 120,000 clones, 80% to 95% being singletons. The sequencing used peripheral blood, collected 28 days after the second dose of the MenACWY control vaccine. The receptors shown here come from an adult who received the MenACWY meningococcal vaccine as a control.

The V and J genes are TRBV15 and TRBJ1-1; no reliable D call. V dropped 1 base and J dropped 0 bases, with 6 bases sitting between them. CDR1 is LNHNV and CDR2 is YYDKDF in the germline V gene (reference sequence). The CDR3 loop spans 14 amino acids. The CDR3: CATSRGDLNTEAFF. In DNA, the CDR3 is TGTGCCACCAGCAGAGGAGACCTGAACACTGAAGCTTTCTTT.

The CDR3 nucleotides read TGTGCCAGCAGTACCCAACAGGGCTCCTACGAGCAGTACGTC. Amino acids: CASSTQQGSYEQYV. The chain is built from TRBV6-6 and TRBJ2-7, with a weak D call TRBD1 (6 bases). The CDR3 runs 14 residues. V lost 5 bases and J 0 bases, leaving 11 bases between the germline ends. Germline CDR1 and CDR2: MNHNY and SVGAGI (reference sequence).

The chain recombines TRBV13 with TRBJ2-3; 10 bases line up with TRBD2. This CDR3 contains 17 residues. The V gene end was trimmed by 5 bases and the J gene end by 1 base; junction bases not matched to a gene: 9. Looked up from germline, CDR1 is PRHDT and CDR2 is FYEKMQ (reference sequence). CDR3 in DNA: TGTGCCAGCAGCCCCAGCGGGGGGGTGGGTGGCACAGATACGCAGTATTTT. Its protein is CASSPSGGVGGTDTQYF.

The sample holds a few counts of this clone. The rearrangement links TRBV11-2 to TRBJ2-7; D call uncertain. Germline V CDR1 and CDR2: SGHAT, FQNNGV. This CDR3 spans 13 amino acids. V was cut by 4 bases and J by 4 bases, with 11 bases left in between. The CDR3 sequence is CASSSGYPYEQYV. As DNA, the CDR3 is TGTGCCAGCAGCTCTGGTTATCCGTACGAGCAGTACGTC.

This clone was counted a few times. The identical CDR3 is also encoded by other nucleotide sequences in the sample. The J gene is TRBJ1-1, the V gene TRBV12-3 or TRBV12-4; no firm D call. The CDR3 runs 13 residues. Between the trimmed V and J ends, which lost 3 bases and 1 base, there was a span of 6 bases. CDR3 bases: TGTGCCAGCAGTTTCGGTGCGAACACTGAAGCTTTCTTT. Translating gives CASSFGANTEAFF.

The table lists this clone with a few counts. The chain carries TRBV7-2 and TRBJ1-1; the D gene is possibly TRBD1 (6 bases). CDR1 is SGHTA, CDR2 FQGNSA, per germline. This CDR3 contains 13 residues. Trimming cost V 5 bases and J 10 bases, with 17 bases left between them. DNA for the CDR3: TGTGCCAGCAGCCCCAAAGGGGGACTTCTAGCTTTCTTT. Translating it yields CASSPKGGLLAFF. Based on the CDR3 plus reference TRBV7-2 and TRBJ1-1, the full variable domain is GAGVSQSPSNKVTEKGKDVELRCDPISGHTALYWYRQSLGQGLEFLIYFQGNSAPDKSGLPSDRFSAERTGGSVSTLTIQRTQQEDSAVYLCASSPKGGLLAFFGQGTRLTVV.

The chain combines TRBV10-3 with TRBJ2-2; D is unresolved. This CDR3 has 15 amino acids. V dropped 8 bases and J dropped 2 bases, with 15 bases sitting between them. Per the germline V gene, CDR1 is ENHRY and CDR2 is SYGVKD. CDR3: CAILKIAGNTGELFF. The CDR3 DNA sequence: TGTGCCATCCTAAAAATTGCAGGCAACACCGGGGAGCTGTTTTTT.

The chain joins TRBV10-2 to TRBJ1-1, with D maybe TRBD1 (6 bases). V lost 7 bases to trimming and J lost 8 bases, with 17 bases between them. CDR3 size: 13 residues. The germline V gene has CDR1 WSHSY and CDR2 SAAADI. For the CDR3, the DNA is TGCGCCAGCACCACACTCGGACAGCTCGAAGCTTTCTTT. Translation gives CASTTLGQLEAFF.

This chain connects TRBV7-2 to TRBJ2-7; TRBD2 aligns across 11 bases. J gave up 7 bases and V 0 bases, and 5 bases lay outside the gene matches. The CDR3 extends over 15 amino acids. Germline V lookup: CDR1 SGHTA, CDR2 FQGNSA. The CDR3 reads CASSLATSGSWEQYF. CDR3 sequence (DNA): TGTGCCAGCAGCTTAGCCACTAGCGGGAGCTGGGAGCAGTACTTC.

This clone has a single count. The gene calls are TRBV7-6 and TRBJ1-5, with D tentatively TRBD1 (5 bases). The CDR3 length is 15 residues. Trimming stripped 0 bases from V and 3 bases from J, with 9 bases between. In germline, CDR1 is SGHVS, CDR2 FNYEAQ. The CDR3 DNA follows: TGTGCCAGCAGCTTAGCCGACAGCTACAATCAGCCCCAGCATTTT. Encoded protein: CASSLADSYNQPQHF.

This clone showed up just a few times. As DNA, the CDR3 is TGTGCCAGCAGTGACTGTTATGGCTACGAGCAGTACGTC. Translated, it gives CASSDCYGYEQYV. The chain carries TRBV6-4 and TRBJ2-7; D gene uncertain. The CDR3 is 13 amino acids. Germline V gives CDR1 MRHNA, CDR2 SNTAGT. V was cut by 1 base and J by 3 bases, with 7 bases left in between.

This rearrangement joins TRBV28 to TRBJ2-7, with 10 bases lining up with TRBD2. V trimming: 6 bases; J trimming: 0 bases; junction bases outside the gene matches: 2. The CDR3 runs to 14 residues. From germline, CDR1 is MDHEN and CDR2 SYDVKM. The CDR3 nucleotides read TGTGCCAGCAGACCTAGCGGGAGCTCCTACGAGCAGTACTTC. This translates into CASRPSGSSYEQYF.

This chain links TRBV19 with TRBJ1-4, with D possibly being TRBD1 (5 bases). CDR3 size: 15 residues. Per the germline V gene, CDR1 is LNHDA and CDR2 is SQIVND (reference sequence). V was pared by 3 bases and J by 6 bases, with 14 bases between. The CDR3 loop reads CASSMADSGYEKLFF. Written as DNA, the CDR3 is TGTGCCAGTAGTATGGCCGACAGCGGCTATGAAAAACTGTTTTTT.

This chain uses TRBV27 with TRBJ2-7, with 10 nucleotides matching TRBD1. The CDR3 is 14 residues long. Germline-derived CDR1 and CDR2 are MNHEY and SMNVEV (reference sequence). Trimming took 2 bases from V and 6 from J; bases not matched to a gene: 4. Here the CDR3 reads CASSLGQGVVEQYF. DNA of the CDR3: TGTGCCAGCAGTTTAGGACAGGGGGTAGTCGAGCAGTACTTC.

V and J are TRBV28 and TRBJ1-4, with D tentatively TRBD1 (5 bases). This CDR3 contains 16 residues. V was clipped by 4 bases and J by 5 bases, with 17 bases between them. Germline V gene data show CDR1 as MDHEN and CDR2 as SYDVKM. The CDR3: CASSSLRDGSNEKLFF. The CDR3 DNA sequence: TGTGCCAGCAGTTCTCTCCGGGACGGATCAAATGAAAAACTGTTTTTT.

The gene calls are TRBV2 and TRBJ1-2; D is uncertain. The germline V gene encodes CDR1 SNHLY and CDR2 FYNNEI. V was trimmed by 2 bases and J by 8 bases, leaving 21 bases between them. The CDR3 is 16 residues long. In DNA form, the CDR3 reads TGTGCCAGCAGTGAAATGATAGGACTGACTTCCCTAGGCTACACCTTC. It yields the protein CASSEMIGLTSLGYTF. The variable domain in full, completed from reference TRBV2 and TRBJ1-2, reads EPEVTQTPSHQVTQMGQEVILRCVPISNHLYFYWYRQILGQKVEFLVSFYNNEISEKSEIFDDQFSVERPDGSNFTLKIRSTKLEDSAMYFCASSEMIGLTSLGYTFGSGTRLTVV.

The V call is TRBV6-6, the J call TRBJ2-3, with TRBD2 identical over 15 bases. Germline V gene lookup returns CDR1 MNHNY and CDR2 SVGAGI (reference sequence). CDR3 length equals 17 residues. With V trimmed by 5 bases and J by 2 bases, 5 bases remained unmatched. CDR3 in amino acids: CASSQWTSGGDTDTQYF. DNA of the CDR3: TGTGCCAGCAGTCAGTGGACTAGCGGGGGGGACACAGATACGCAGTATTTT.

V gene TRBV6-6 combines with J gene TRBJ1-6; possibly TRBD1 for D (6 bases). The CDR3 is 12 amino acids. The V gene lost 8 bases and the J gene lost 10 bases, with 12 bases spanning the gap. Per germline, CDR1 MNHNY and CDR2 SVGAGI (reference sequence). The DNA for the CDR3 is TGTGCCAGCGCGGGGGGCAGCTCACCCCTCCACTTT. This translates into CASAGGSSPLHF.

The gene calls are TRBV2 and TRBJ2-5; 11 nucleotides agree with TRBD2. Germline CDR1 and CDR2: SNHLY and FYNNEI. After removal of 6 bases from V and 5 bases from J, the junction contained 5 bases not matched to a gene. This CDR3 is 14 amino acids long. The CDR3 DNA is TGTGCCAGCAGGAAGACTAGCGGGACGGAGACCCAGTACTTC. Translated, it gives CASRKTSGTETQYF.

V is TRBV4-1 and J is TRBJ2-3; D is undetermined. Deletions cut 4 bases from V and 5 bases from J, with 13 bases between. CDR3 size: 14 residues. CDR1 is MGHRA, CDR2 YSYEKL, per germline. The CDR3 sequence is CASSPGPFLDTQYF. The CDR3 bases are TGCGCCAGCAGCCCGGGCCCTTTTTTAGATACGCAGTATTTT.

By frequency in the sample, this clone is large (0.1 to 1%). The rearrangement links TRBV2 to TRBJ2-3; D gene uncertain. The CDR3 contains 12 residues. Trimming stripped 7 bases from V and 7 bases from J, with 12 bases between. Germline lookup yields CDR1 SNHLY and CDR2 FYNNEI. Here the CDR3 DNA reads TGTGCCAGCACCTCCCGGTTGAATACGCAGTATTTT. Its protein product is CASTSRLNTQYF.

The genes are TRBV14 and TRBJ1-2; 12 nucleotides agree with TRBD1. V gave up 3 bases and J gave up 4 bases; unmatched junction bases: 6. This CDR3 region has 16 residues. The germline CDR1 and CDR2 sequences are SGHDN and FVKESK. CDR3 residues: CASSHRGTGGSYGYTF. The CDR3, as DNA: TGTGCCAGCAGCCACCGAGGGACAGGGGGCAGCTATGGCTACACCTTC.